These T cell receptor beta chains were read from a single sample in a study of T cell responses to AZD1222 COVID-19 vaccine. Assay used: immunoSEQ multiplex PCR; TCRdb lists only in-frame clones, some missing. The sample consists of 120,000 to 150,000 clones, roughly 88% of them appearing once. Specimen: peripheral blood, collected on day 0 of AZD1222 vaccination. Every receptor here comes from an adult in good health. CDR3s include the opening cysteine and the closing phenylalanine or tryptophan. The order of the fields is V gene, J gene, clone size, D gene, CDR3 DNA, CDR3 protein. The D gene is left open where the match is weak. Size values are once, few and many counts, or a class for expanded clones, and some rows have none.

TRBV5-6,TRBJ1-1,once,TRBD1,TGTGCCAGCAGCTTAAGGACAGGGGCCATGAAAGCTTTCTTT,CASSLRTGAMKAFF
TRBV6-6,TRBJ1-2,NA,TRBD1,TGTGCCAGCAGTTCCTTGGACAGGGGGCGGGATGGCTACACCTTC,CASSSLDRGRDGYTF
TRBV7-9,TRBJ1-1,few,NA,TGTGCCAGCAGCTTCGCCAGGGAGTTTGGTGAAGCTTTCTTT,CASSFAREFGEAFF
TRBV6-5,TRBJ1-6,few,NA,TGTGCCAGCAGTTACTCGAGAACAGGAGATTCACCCCTCCACTTT,CASSYSRTGDSPLHF
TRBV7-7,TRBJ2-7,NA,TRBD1,TGTGCCAGCAGCCGGGGACAGGGACCCGACGAGCAGTACTTC,CASSRGQGPDEQYF
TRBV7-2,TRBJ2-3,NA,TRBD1,TGTGCCAGCAGAGTGACAGGGGGCTTAGTCACAGATACGCAGTATTTT,CASRVTGGLVTDTQYF
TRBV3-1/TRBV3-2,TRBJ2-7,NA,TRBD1,TGTGCCAGCAGCCAACGAAATTACTTTACAGGGGGTCTATACGAGCAGTACTTC,CASSQRNYFTGGLYEQYF
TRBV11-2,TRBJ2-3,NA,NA,TGTGCCAGCAGCCCACAGGGTCCAGATACGCAGTATTTT,CASSPQGPDTQYF
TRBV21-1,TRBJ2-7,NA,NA,TGTGCCAGCTTGAGGAGGAAGTACTTC,CASLRRKYF
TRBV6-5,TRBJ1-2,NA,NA,TGTGCCAGCAGACCCCGACAAGGGAGCTATGGCTACACCTTC,CASRPRQGSYGYTF
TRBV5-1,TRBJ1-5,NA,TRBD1,TGCGCCATCTTGGACAGGGTGAAAAGTCAGCCCCAGCATTTT,CAILDRVKSQPQHF
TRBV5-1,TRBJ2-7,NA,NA,TGCGCCAGCAGCTTAAGGACAGTAGGACCCTACGAGCAGTACTTC,CASSLRTVGPYEQYF
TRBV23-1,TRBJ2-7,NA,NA,TGCGCCAGCAGTCAATACAAGTGTAGCGAAGGGGCTAAATCCTACGAGCAGTACTTC,CASSQYKCSEGAKSYEQYF
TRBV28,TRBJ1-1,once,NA,TGTGCCACCCTCCAGAGCCCGCGGTTGAACACTGAAGCTTTCTTT,CATLQSPRLNTEAFF
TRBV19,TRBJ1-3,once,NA,TGTGCCAGTAGTGACAAGACCGGCCGTGTTTACACCATATATTTT,CASSDKTGRVYTIYF
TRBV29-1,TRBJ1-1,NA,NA,TGCAGCGTTGCGACCTCTACTGAAGCTTTCTTT,CSVATSTEAFF
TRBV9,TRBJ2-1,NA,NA,TGTGCCAGCAGCGTAGCGGGACTGCTACCCTACAATGAGCAGTTCTTC,CASSVAGLLPYNEQFF
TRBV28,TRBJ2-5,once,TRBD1,TGTGCCAGCACCCTTACAGGGGGCCAAGAGACCCAGTACTTC,CASTLTGGQETQYF
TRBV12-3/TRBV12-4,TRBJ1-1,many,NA,TGTGCCAGCAGTTTAAGGGGAGTCGCTGAAGCTTTCTTT,CASSLRGVAEAFF
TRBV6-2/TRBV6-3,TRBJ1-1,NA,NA,TGTGCCAGCAGCTCTAATTTGGGGGCGGGCACTGAAGCTTTCTTT,CASSSNLGAGTEAFF
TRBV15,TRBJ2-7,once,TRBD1,TGTGCCACCAGCAGAGATACTTCGGGACAGGGCTACGAGCAGTACTTC,CATSRDTSGQGYEQYF
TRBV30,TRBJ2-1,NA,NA,TGTGCCTGGAGTGTTCAAAGTGAGCAGTTCTTC,CAWSVQSEQFF
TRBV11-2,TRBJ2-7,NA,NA,TGTGCCAGCAGCCCGGGACCTCTGGGCGAGCAGTACTTC,CASSPGPLGEQYF
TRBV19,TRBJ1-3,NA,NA,TGTGCCAGTAAGAGCACCCGTCGGTCTGGAAACACCATATATTTT,CASKSTRRSGNTIYF
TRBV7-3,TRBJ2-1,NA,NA,TGTGCCAGCAAGAATGGATCCTCCTACAATGAGCAGTTCTTC,CASKNGSSYNEQFF
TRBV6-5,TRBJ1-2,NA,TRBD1,TGTGCCAGCAGTTTGGACAGGGCACTCTATGGCTACACCTTC,CASSLDRALYGYTF
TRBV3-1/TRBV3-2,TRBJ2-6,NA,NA,TGTGCCAGCAGCTCCTGGGCGACCGGGGCCAACGTCCTGACTTTC,CASSSWATGANVLTF
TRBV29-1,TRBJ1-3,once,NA,TGCAGCGTTGAAGGTGCCAGTGGAAACACCATATATTTT,CSVEGASGNTIYF
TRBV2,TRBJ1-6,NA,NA,TGTGCCAGCACCGTGCTACAGACGAATTCACCCCTCCACTTT,CASTVLQTNSPLHF
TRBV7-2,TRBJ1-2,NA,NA,TGTGCCAGCAGCTTAGCGGAGGGGCATGGCTACACCTTC,CASSLAEGHGYTF
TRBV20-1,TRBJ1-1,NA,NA,TGCAGTGCTGAGAGGGCCCCTGAAGCTTTCTTT,CSAERAPEAFF
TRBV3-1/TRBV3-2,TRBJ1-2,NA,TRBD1,TGTGCCAGCAGCCAGGGTGCTGGACAGGGATATGGCTACACCTTC,CASSQGAGQGYGYTF
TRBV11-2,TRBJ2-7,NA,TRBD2,TGTGCCGCGAGGGTAGCGGGGTACTTC,CAARVAGYF
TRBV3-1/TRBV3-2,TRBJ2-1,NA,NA,TGTGCCAGCAGCCAAGACAACTTCGCTTCCTACAATGAGCAGTTCTTC,CASSQDNFASYNEQFF
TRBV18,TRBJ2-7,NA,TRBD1,TGTGCCAGCTCAGCAGGGGGGACAGGATCCTACGAGCAGTACTTC,CASSAGGTGSYEQYF
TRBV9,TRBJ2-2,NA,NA,TGTGCCAGCAGCACCAGACCGGGCGTCGGGGAGCTGTTTTTT,CASSTRPGVGELFF
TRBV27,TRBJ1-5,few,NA,TGTGCCAGCAGTTTAAGGTCGGGAAGCAATCAGCCCCAGCATTTT,CASSLRSGSNQPQHF
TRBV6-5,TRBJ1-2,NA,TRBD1,TGTGCCGGAAGACAGGGGATGCGCTATGGCTACACCTTC,CAGRQGMRYGYTF
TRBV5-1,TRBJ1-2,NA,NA,TGCGCCAGCAGGTGGGGAGGAGACCCTGGGGGCTACACCTTC,CASRWGGDPGGYTF
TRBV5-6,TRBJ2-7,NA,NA,TGTGCCAGCAGCTCCAGCTCCTACGAGCAGTACTTC,CASSSSSYEQYF
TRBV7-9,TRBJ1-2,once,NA,TGTGCCAGCAGCGCCCTCAGTAACTATGGCTACACCTTC,CASSALSNYGYTF
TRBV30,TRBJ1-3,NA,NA,TGTGCCTGGCCCACAGCTGGAAACACCATATATTTT,CAWPTAGNTIYF
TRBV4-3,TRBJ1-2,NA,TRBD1,TGCGCCAGCAGCCAAGTCCCAGGGGGCAACTATGGCTACACCTTC,CASSQVPGGNYGYTF
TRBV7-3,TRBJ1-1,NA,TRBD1,TGTGCCAGCACCCCAGGGGGCGCGTATCGTCCAGCTTTCTTT,CASTPGGAYRPAFF
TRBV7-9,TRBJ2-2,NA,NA,TGTGCCAGCAGCTTGGCGGGGCGTGGGGAGCTGTTTTTT,CASSLAGRGELFF
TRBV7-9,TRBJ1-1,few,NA,TGTGCCAGCAGCTTACAAGGGAACACTGAAGCTTTCTTT,CASSLQGNTEAFF
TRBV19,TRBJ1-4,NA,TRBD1,TGTGCCAGTAGAGGGACAGGGGGCATCCAAACTAATGAAAAACTGTTTTTT,CASRGTGGIQTNEKLFF
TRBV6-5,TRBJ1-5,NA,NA,TGTGCCAGCCGACCAGGAATGGCAAGCAATCAGCCCCAGCATTTT,CASRPGMASNQPQHF
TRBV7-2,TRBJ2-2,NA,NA,TGTGCCAGCAGCTTAGTACCGGGCGGGGAGCTGTTTTTT,CASSLVPGGELFF